These 19 T cell receptor beta chains share one sample of origin, sequenced in a study of blood T cells in healthy people across ages. A second PCR, run for roughly 7 to 12 cycles, used a sample-barcoded 5' primer plus a J-beta primer mix. TCRdb reprocessed the 5' RACE reads via MiXCR and lists one record per CDR3 protein. The sample contains about 630,000 distinct CDR3 sequences, roughly 20% of which appear only once. Source material: blood. The source of these receptors is a man between 65 and 85 years old in good health.

This clonotype was seen a handful of times. The V call is TRBV5-6, the J call TRBJ2-3; 9 positions agree with TRBD2. The CDR3 has 16 amino acids. CDR1 and CDR2 from the germline V gene are SGHDT and YYEEEE. V was clipped by 2 bases and J by 0 bases; unmatched bases: 4. The DNA for the CDR3 is TGTGCCAGCAGCTTCGTTCTAGCGGGAAGCACAGATACGCAGTATTTT. Protein sequence: CASSFVLAGSTDTQYF. The full variable domain, in which reference TRBV5-6 and TRBJ2-3 provide the parts outside the CDR3, is DAGVTQSPTHLIKTRGQQVTLRCSPKSGHDTVSWYQQALGQGPQFIFQYYEEEERQRGNFPDRFSGHQFPNYSSELNVNALLLGDSALYLCASSFVLAGSTDTQYFGPGTRLTVL.

This clonotype has just a few counts. A read error may produce the germline difference seen at one junction end. The chain joins TRBV12-3 or TRBV12-4 to TRBJ1-5, with 7 positions matching TRBD1. The CDR3 consists of 13 residues. CDR3 DNA: TGTTCCAGCGGACAGGACAGCAATCAGCCCCAGCATTTT. Translating gives CSSGQDSNQPQHF.

The chain carries TRBV20-1 and TRBJ2-7; 12 positions match TRBD2. Germline loops: CDR1 DFQATT, CDR2 SNEGSKA (reference sequence). V was clipped by 3 bases and J by 6 bases; unmatched bases: 6. This CDR3 is 14 amino acids long. CDR3 region: CSASDLLAGGEQYF. CDR3 DNA: TGCAGTGCTAGCGACCTACTAGCGGGAGGCGAGCAGTACTTC.

This sequence joins TRBV20-1 and TRBJ1-4, with a weak D call TRBD1 (5 bases). CDR1 and CDR2 (germline): DFQATT, SNEGSKA (reference sequence). The ends were cut back, 4 bases at V and 7 bases at J, with 19 bases in the middle. This CDR3 is built from 15 residues. The DNA of the CDR3 is TGCAGTGCTATTACCTGGGATATGAGGGGTGAAAAACTGTTTTTT. It translates to CSAITWDMRGEKLFF.

Many counts were recorded for this clonotype. The chain carries TRBV5-1 and TRBJ2-5, with TRBD2 matching over 7 bases. Germline V gives CDR1 SGHRS, CDR2 YFSETQ. CDR3 length: 13 residues. Germline trimming cut 3 bases from V and 5 bases from J; bases unmatched to any gene: 4. The CDR3 protein is CASSYGRTETQYF. CDR3 DNA: TGCGCCAGCAGCTACGGGAGGACGGAGACCCAGTACTTC.

This chain uses TRBV28 with TRBJ2-7; maybe TRBD1 (5 bases). Trimming pared 5 bases from V and 7 bases from J, leaving 12 bases between. CDR1 MDHEN and CDR2 SYDVKM come from the germline V gene. The CDR3 consists of 12 residues. CDR3 in DNA: TGTGCCAGCAGTGATACAGGAATTGAGCAGTACTTC. Translation: CASSDTGIEQYF. Drawing the rest from reference TRBV28 and TRBJ2-7, the complete variable domain is DVKVTQSSRYLVKRTGEKVFLECVQDMDHENMFWYRQDPGLGLRLIYFSYDVKMKEKGDIPEGYSVSREKKERFSLILESASTNQTSMYLCASSDTGIEQYFGPGTRLTVT.

J is TRBJ2-1 and V is TRBV20-1, with TRBD2 identical over 11 bases. This CDR3 contains 19 residues. The germline gives CDR1 DFQATT, CDR2 SNEGSKA (reference sequence). J lost 0 bases, V lost 1 base, and 11 bases had no gene match. The CDR3 loop reads CSARGGLAGGGSSYNEQFF. CDR3 nucleotide sequence: TGCAGTGCTAGAGGTGGACTAGCGGGCGGGGGGAGCTCCTACAATGAGCAGTTCTTC.

The sample holds a few counts of this clonotype. The chain is built from TRBV2 and TRBJ2-3; TRBD2 matches 8 bases. V was pared by 2 bases and J by 4 bases, with 8 bases of the junction left unmatched. The germline gives CDR1 SNHLY, CDR2 FYNNEI. The CDR3 length is 16 residues. The CDR3 reads CASSELGAGEADTQYF. The CDR3, as DNA: TGTGCCAGCAGTGAATTGGGAGCGGGAGAGGCAGATACGCAGTATTTT.

The V call is TRBV20-1, the J call TRBJ2-5; D perhaps matches TRBD2 (6 bases). CDR1 and CDR2 (germline): DFQATT, SNEGSKA (reference sequence). The CDR3 is made up of 14 amino acids. Deletions cut 0 bases from V and 5 bases from J, with 13 bases between. The chain's CDR3 is CSAREGTHAETQYF. CDR3 DNA sequence: TGCAGTGCTAGAGAGGGGACTCACGCCGAGACCCAGTACTTC.

Only a few counts were recorded for this clonotype. The chain couples TRBV2 to TRBJ2-7, with TRBD2 matching 9 bases. The J call may be faulty, since TRBJ2-1 better matches the DNA end. Germline CDR1 reads SNHLY; CDR2 reads FYNNEI. The length of the CDR3 is 13 residues. In DNA form, the CDR3 reads TGTGCCAGTGCAGGACTAGCGAACCATGAGCAGTTCTTC. This gives the protein CASAGLANHEQFF.

This clonotype was found many times. The chain carries TRBV4-3 and TRBJ1-4; D may be TRBD1 (5 bases). CDR1 and CDR2 from the germline V gene are LGHNA and YSLEER. The ends were cut back, 1 base at V and 7 bases at J, with 10 bases in the middle. The CDR3 is 14 residues long. The CDR3 region has the DNA TGCGCCAGCAGCCAAGGTCAGGGCCGTGAAAAACTGTTTTTT. Amino acid sequence: CASSQGQGREKLFF.

This clonotype was observed a few times. The V and J genes are TRBV7-2 and TRBJ1-4; D remains ambiguous. CDR1 and CDR2 from the germline V gene are SGHTA and FQGNSA. Trimming stripped 5 bases from V and 4 bases from J, with 11 bases between. This CDR3 has 14 amino acids. CDR3 protein: CASSAPPINEKLFF. The CDR3 DNA follows: TGTGCCAGCAGCGCCCCTCCAATTAATGAAAAACTGTTTTTT.

This clonotype was counted a single time. The chain links TRBV20-1 to TRBJ2-1, with D perhaps TRBD1 (6 bases). Germline CDR1 reads DFQATT; CDR2 reads SNEGSKA (reference sequence). The ends were cut back, 7 bases at V and 7 bases at J, with 17 bases in the middle. The CDR3 runs 13 residues. Written as DNA, the CDR3 is TGCAGTGGTGACAGGACCCAGAGGAATGAGCAGTTCTTC. It yields the protein CSGDRTQRNEQFF.

This clonotype was detected a few times. The rearrangement joins TRBV19 to TRBJ1-1; D is undetermined. Germline lookup yields CDR1 LNHDA and CDR2 SQIVND (reference sequence). There are 18 residues in the CDR3. The V end was cut by 5 bases, the J end by 0 bases, with 22 bases between. The CDR3 sequence is CASSVYPQKNKMNTEAFF. The DNA for the CDR3 is TGTGCCAGTAGTGTCTACCCGCAAAAAAACAAGATGAACACTGAAGCTTTCTTT.

The chain combines TRBV20-1 with TRBJ2-3, with 12 bases lining up with TRBD2. Looked up from germline, CDR1 is DFQATT and CDR2 is SNEGSKA (reference sequence). The V gene end was trimmed by 0 bases and the J gene end by 10 bases; junction bases not matched to a gene: 11. The CDR3 is made up of 16 amino acids. The CDR3 DNA reads TGCAGTGCTAGAGATCGCGGACTAGCGGGACCCAAAGCGCAGTATTTT. Translating gives CSARDRGLAGPKAQYF.

This chain connects TRBV11-2 to TRBJ2-1; D is uncertain. The CDR3 runs to 15 residues. V dropped 5 bases and J dropped 0 bases, with 11 bases sitting between them. In germline, CDR1 is SGHAT, CDR2 FQNNGV. The CDR3 protein is CASSTQLVSYNEQFF. DNA for the CDR3: TGTGCCAGCAGCACCCAGTTGGTCTCCTACAATGAGCAGTTCTTC.

The V call is TRBV24-1, the J call TRBJ2-1, with TRBD1 matching 7 bases. The CDR3 sequence is 16 residues long. CDR1 is KGHDR, CDR2 SFDVKD, per germline. V lost 4 bases to trimming and J lost 6 bases; unmatched junction nucleotides: 11. The DNA for the CDR3 is TGTGCCACCAGTGAACCGACAGGGAAGGGAACCAATGAGCAGTTCTTC. Amino acids: CATSEPTGKGTNEQFF.

This clonotype was seen only a few times. The J gene is TRBJ1-4, the V gene TRBV28; the D is unclear. Germline V CDR1 and CDR2: MDHEN, SYDVKM. This CDR3 region has 12 residues. Trimming took 6 bases from V and 12 from J, leaving 14 bases between them. The CDR3: CASRSQREELFF. Here the CDR3 DNA reads TGTGCCAGCAGGAGTCAACGGGAAGAACTGTTTTTT.

This clonotype was found many times. The chain is built from TRBV5-5 and TRBJ2-7, with 8 bases that match TRBD2. V lost 2 bases and J lost 2; bases outside the gene matches: 3. This CDR3 has 14 amino acids. Germline values: CDR1 SGHKS, CDR2 YYEKEE (reference sequence). This CDR3 reads CASSFELAAYEQYF. DNA for the CDR3: TGTGCCAGCAGCTTTGAACTAGCGGCCTACGAGCAGTACTTC.